A selection of T cell receptor beta chains follows, all from one sample in a study of vaccination and CD4 T cells after COVID-19. TCRdb reanalysed the PCR reads using MiXCR and keeps one entry per CDR3 protein. The sample consists of under 20,000 distinct CDR3 sequences, roughly 30% of them appearing once. Their specific antigens are unknown. Material: cultured CD4+ T cells from blood. Source of these receptors: a human donor with COVID-19. CDR3s include the opening cysteine and the closing phenylalanine or tryptophan. The order of the fields is clone size, J gene, D gene, V gene, CDR3 protein, CDR3 DNA. A D gene is named only where the DNA matches it firmly. Not every row has a clone size; where given, it reads once, few, many or a size class.

>NA|TRBJ2-7|NA|TRBV7-9
CASSPGTVPYEQYF
TGTGCCAGCAGCCCTGGGACCGTTCCCTACGAGCAGTACTTC
>NA|TRBJ2-7|NA|TRBV24-1
CATSDSGGSYEQYF
TGTGCCACCAGTGATTCCGGGGGATCCTACGAGCAGTACTTC
>NA|TRBJ2-2|NA|TRBV29-1
CSVDLPRGSNTGELFF
TGCAGCGTTGACCTCCCAAGGGGCAGCAACACCGGGGAGCTGTTTTTT
>NA|TRBJ1-5|TRBD1|TRBV5-6
CASSLGGGNNQPQHF
TGTGCCAGCAGCTTGGGAGGGGGCAACAATCAGCCCCAGCATTTT
>NA|TRBJ1-3|NA|TRBV20-1
CSALRDSRGNTIYF
TGCAGTGCCCTCCGTGACTCGAGAGGAAACACCATATATTTT
>few|TRBJ1-5|NA|TRBV19
CASRGDQPQHF
TGTGCCAGTAGGGGGGATCAGCCCCAGCATTTT
>few|TRBJ2-7|NA|TRBV2
CASSEIAGAYEQYF
TGTGCCAGCAGTGAAATCGCGGGCGCCTACGAGCAGTACTTC
>few|TRBJ2-7|NA|TRBV20-1
CSARVIGPGAEQYF
TGCAGTGCTAGAGTGATAGGGCCAGGGGCCGAGCAGTACTTC
>few|TRBJ2-3|NA|TRBV11-2
CASSLEMAGTQYF
TGTGCCAGCAGCTTAGAAATGGCAGGTACGCAGTATTTT
>NA|TRBJ1-4|NA|TRBV25-1
CASSDPVATNEKLFF
TGTGCCAGCAGTGACCCAGTAGCAACTAATGAAAAACTGTTTTTT
>once|TRBJ1-1|NA|TRBV5-4
CASNLQGLRNTEAFF
TGTGCCAGCAACCTCCAGGGCCTCCGGAACACTGAAGCTTTCTTT
>NA|TRBJ1-6|TRBD1|TRBV30
CAWNSHRGNSPLHF
TGTGCCTGGAACAGCCACAGGGGTAATTCACCCCTCCACTTT
>few|TRBJ2-5|TRBD1|TRBV27
CASMGRADRVNSRGETQYF
TGTGCCAGCATGGGAAGGGCGGACAGGGTGAATAGTAGGGGAGAGACCCAGTACTTC
>NA|TRBJ1-6|NA|TRBV11-3
CASSLQGNSPLHF
TGTGCCAGCAGCTTACAGGGAAATTCACCCCTCCACTTT
>NA|TRBJ2-5|TRBD1|TRBV7-6
CASSLQTGRETQYF
TGTGCCAGCAGCTTACAGACAGGGCGAGAGACCCAGTACTTC
>NA|TRBJ2-7|TRBD1|TRBV20-1
CSASVGQGYEQYF
TGCAGTGCTAGCGTGGGACAGGGTTACGAGCAGTACTTC
>NA|TRBJ1-3|TRBD1|TRBV11-2
CASSLVPGTGAGNTIYF
TGTGCCAGCAGCTTAGTCCCCGGGACAGGGGCTGGAAACACCATATATTTT
>NA|TRBJ2-5|TRBD1|TRBV15
CATSRPQGAGETQYF
TGTGCCACCAGCAGACCACAGGGGGCGGGGGAGACCCAGTACTTC
>few|TRBJ2-5|NA|TRBV12-3/TRBV12-4
CASSSPGLQETQYF
TGTGCCAGCAGTTCGCCGGGACTGCAAGAGACCCAGTACTTC
>NA|TRBJ2-7|NA|TRBV6-5
CASSYFGLRGYEQYF
TGTGCCAGCAGTTACTTCGGGTTGAGGGGCTACGAGCAGTACTTC
>NA|TRBJ2-6|NA|TRBV2
CASSATVSSGANVLTF
TGTGCCAGCAGTGCTACAGTAAGCTCTGGGGCCAACGTCCTGACTTTC
>NA|TRBJ2-7|NA|TRBV10-3
CAISVSRRRDEQYF
TGTGCCATCAGTGTTAGTCGACGGAGGGACGAGCAGTACTTC
>NA|TRBJ2-7|TRBD1|TRBV2
CASRDGTASYEQYF
TGTGCCAGCAGAGATGGGACAGCTAGTTACGAGCAGTACTTC
>NA|TRBJ2-7|TRBD1|TRBV5-4
CASSLDRGRVDEQYF
TGTGCCAGCAGCCTGGACAGGGGGCGCGTCGACGAGCAGTACTTC
>NA|TRBJ1-6|TRBD1|TRBV6-1
CASREEDRGRSPLHF
TGTGCCAGCAGAGAAGAAGACAGGGGGCGATCACCCCTCCACTTT
>few|TRBJ1-5|NA|TRBV4-2
CASSRRLDSDNQPQHF
TGTGCCAGCAGCCGACGTCTAGACAGTGACAATCAGCCCCAGCATTTT
>medium-sized|TRBJ1-5|NA|TRBV6-5
CASSYELPKVGQPQHF
TGTGCCAGCAGTTACGAGTTACCAAAGGTTGGTCAGCCCCAGCATTTT
>NA|TRBJ2-2|NA|TRBV18
CASSSRGGELFF
TGTGCCAGCTCATCCCGCGGCGGGGAGCTGTTTTTT
>NA|TRBJ1-2|NA|TRBV14
CASSQDAEAYGYTF
TGTGCCAGCAGCCAAGACGCGGAAGCCTATGGCTACACCTTC
>few|TRBJ1-6|TRBD1|TRBV5-6
CASSQESTGIRSPLHF
TGTGCCAGCAGCCAGGAATCGACAGGGATTAGGTCACCCCTCCACTTT
>NA|TRBJ1-6|NA|TRBV7-2
CASSTDLSNSPLHF
TGTGCCAGCAGCACGGACCTTTCTAATTCACCCCTCCACTTT
>NA|TRBJ1-6|NA|TRBV12-3/TRBV12-4
CASSLGVSGNSPLHF
TGTGCCAGCAGTTTAGGAGTCAGTGGAAATTCACCCCTCCACTTT
>NA|TRBJ1-2|NA|TRBV7-9
CASSLDAQIYGYTF
TGTGCCAGCAGCTTAGATGCTCAGATCTATGGCTACACCTTC
>NA|TRBJ1-2|NA|TRBV19
CASSASQANYGYTF
TGTGCCAGTAGTGCCAGTCAAGCTAACTATGGCTACACCTTC
>few|TRBJ1-1|NA|TRBV2
CASSEEGGGVGTEAFF
TGTGCCAGCAGTGAAGAGGGCGGGGGGGTTGGCACTGAAGCTTTCTTT
>few|TRBJ1-1|NA|TRBV7-2
CASSLVGVTEAFF
TGTGCCAGCAGCTTAGTAGGGGTGACTGAAGCTTTCTTT
>NA|TRBJ2-1|TRBD1|TRBV7-3
CASSLDRGGYNEQFF
TGTGCCAGCAGCCTCGACAGGGGTGGCTACAATGAGCAGTTCTTC
>NA|TRBJ2-1|NA|TRBV7-2
CASSPQGGGLNEQFF
TGTGCCAGCAGCCCCCAGGGGGGGGGCCTAAATGAGCAGTTCTTC
>NA|TRBJ2-2|NA|TRBV6-2/TRBV6-3
CASRTSNTGELFF
TGTGCCAGCAGAACGTCGAACACCGGGGAGCTGTTTTTT
>NA|TRBJ2-3|TRBD2|TRBV6-1
CASSPQWRGGTDTQYF
TGTGCCAGCAGTCCCCAGTGGCGGGGGGGCACAGATACGCAGTATTTT
>few|TRBJ2-7|TRBD1|TRBV6-5
CASSWGQVVYEQYF
TGTGCCAGCAGTTGGGGACAGGTGGTTTACGAGCAGTACTTC
>few|TRBJ2-5|TRBD2|TRBV11-3
CASSVTSGGETQYF
TGTGCCAGCAGCGTGACTAGCGGGGGGGAGACCCAGTACTTC
>few|TRBJ2-2|TRBD2|TRBV20-1
CSARVAGSTGELFF
TGCAGTGCTAGAGTAGCGGGGAGCACCGGGGAGCTGTTTTTT
>once|TRBJ1-3|TRBD1|TRBV12-3/TRBV12-4
CASSLIGQGSGNTIYF
TGTGCCAGCAGTTTAATTGGACAGGGATCCGGAAACACCATATATTTT
>NA|TRBJ1-1|NA|TRBV25-1
CASLKPGNTEAFF
TGTGCCAGCTTAAAGCCGGGGAACACTGAAGCTTTCTTT